The sequence of this T cell receptor (beta chain) was determined in a study of human T cells and chemical hapten exposure. Study-wide context: Weekly administration of diphenylcyclopropenone to the scalp of patients continued throughout the approximately 24-week study.

This clonotype has just a few counts. No antigen is known for it. Via MiXCR, TCRdb re-called the RACE reads, giving one row per CDR3 protein. The repertoire consists of about 77,000 distinct CDR3 sequences, with 12% to 15% occurring once and the leading ten covering roughly 4.6%. Overall study findings and caveats: While controls formed fewer of them, expanded TCRs formed significantly more large CDR3 similarity clusters.

Time point in this sample: pre-sensitization, week 0. Sample treatment: therapeutic diphenylcyclopropenone sensitization with weekly scalp DPC. This CDR3 is 14 amino acids long. Looked up from germline, CDR1 is SGHVS and CDR2 is FQNEAQ. V lost 1 base and J lost 5, with 9 bases in between. The chain uses TRBV7-8 and TRBJ1-5, with D tentatively TRBD1 (5 bases). The TCR sequence derives from a woman between 45 and 65 years old with alopecia areata. Some clones in this sample may be carry-over from other donors' samples. This specimen consisted of whole blood, obtained in connection with sensitization to the hapten diphenylcyclopropenone (DPC). Written as DNA, the CDR3 is TGTGCCAGCAGCTTAGGACAGCCAGATCAGCCCCAGCATTTT. It translates to CASSLGQPDQPQHF.